This entry lists 2 T cell receptor beta chains sequenced from one sample in a study of OX40 agonist ivuxolimab in advanced cancers. This table comes from immunoSEQ multiplex PCR, and its TCRdb copy is limited to in-frame clones, with some not included. The sample lists about 86,000 clones; less than 95% were seen once. The source material was CD4+ or CD8+ T cells sorted from blood, sampled in a trial of the OX40 agonist ivuxolimab. The receptors were sampled from an adult with an advanced solid tumor such as melanoma, head and neck, liver or kidney cancer.

J is TRBJ2-3 and V is TRBV7-9, with TRBD2 identical over 8 bases. This CDR3 spans 14 amino acids. Germline CDR1 reads SEHNR; CDR2 reads FQNEAQ (reference sequence). Losses at the gene ends were 7 bases for V and 4 bases for J; bases not matched to a gene: 7. The CDR3 DNA is TGTGCCAGCATAGCGGGGCGGGGGCCAGATACGCAGTATTTT. Residues: CASIAGRGPDTQYF.

The V and J genes are TRBV28 and TRBJ2-1; TRBD2 aligns across 8 bases. This CDR3 has 16 amino acids. V lost 4 bases and J lost 1; bases outside the gene matches: 6. Germline V gene lookup returns CDR1 MDHEN and CDR2 SYDVKM. The CDR3 DNA reads TGTGCCAGCAGTTCCGCACTAGCGGTTTCCTACAATGAGCAGTTCTTC. Amino acids: CASSSALAVSYNEQFF.